This T cell receptor beta chain derives from a study of early stage breast cancer tumors. About the study: Of 15 to 20 invasive breast tumors, about a dozen were hormone receptor-positive, HER2-negative. Approximately 10-fold was the mean read coverage per sample.

With respect to this clone: What it recognizes is unknown.

The repertoire was sequenced with immunoSEQ multiplex PCR; TCRdb's copy has only in-frame clones and lacks some. Among nearly 25,000 clones listed, about 67% were seen once. This CDR3 comprises 14 residues. Trimming cost V 4 bases and J 8 bases; bases outside gene matches: 5. Germline CDR1 and CDR2: MDHEN and SYDVKM. Study-wide findings and caveats: Enriched TCRB sequences shared across patients were mostly commonly generated sequences. Comparing each tissue with blood distinguished tumor from normal in most of the 16 patients.

The chain links TRBV28 to TRBJ1-2, with TRBD1 identical over 12 bases. The sample taken for sequencing was breast tumor tissue. The clonotype was recovered from a person in their 60s with breast cancer. The CDR3 DNA follows: TGTGCCAGCAGTTGGGGACAGGGGGCGGGGGGCTACACCTTC. It encodes CASSWGQGAGGYTF.